These 22 T cell receptor beta chains were sequenced from one sample in a study of T-cell reconstitution after alpha-beta-depleted transplantation in children. During its preparation, the TCRbeta library received unique molecular identifiers. TCRdb ran MiXCR on the PCR reads and lists one entry per CDR3 protein. This table holds about 300,000 distinct CDR3 sequences, roughly 8.2% found once. Antigens of these TCRs are unknown. Overall study findings and caveats: Once a year had passed after transplant, T-cell counts and diversity came mostly from newly produced T cells.

Specimen: peripheral blood, collected 360 days after TCRalphabeta/CD19-depleted stem cell transplant. The receptors stem from a female patient aged 2-15 years who had a stem cell transplant for Fanconi anemia, so the T cells may come from the graft donor.

A word on this clonotype: A read error may explain this, as a much larger clone is one base away. The chain uses TRBV27 and TRBJ2-1; 9 bases map to TRBD1. This CDR3 contains 17 residues. From germline, CDR1 is MNHEY and CDR2 SMNVEV (reference sequence). J was trimmed by 2 bases and V by 5 bases; bases with no gene match: 10. In DNA, the CDR3 is TGTGCCAGCAGTACCTTCTTACGGGACAGGGCCTACAATGAGCAGTTCTTC. Encoded protein: CASSTFLRDRAYNEQFF.

In the case of this clonotype: A much larger clone is a single base away; this may be a read error. The genes are TRBV28 and TRBJ2-2, with D possibly matching TRBD1 (6 bases). This CDR3 spans 12 amino acids. V shed 2 bases and J shed 14 bases, with 12 bases lying between them. Germline CDR1 is MDHEN and CDR2 is SYDVKM. The DNA of the CDR3 is TGTGCCAGCAGTTTACGACAGGTCGTACTGTTTTTT. It specifies CASSLRQVVLFF.

A few counts support this clonotype. The chain couples TRBV2 to TRBJ2-7; D may be TRBD1 (6 bases). Germline V gene lookup returns CDR1 SNHLY and CDR2 FYNNEI. The V end was cut by 8 bases, the J end by 1 base, with 18 bases between. This CDR3 comprises 15 residues. In DNA form, the CDR3 reads TGTGCCAGCTCCTTCTCTCCAGGGACATCCTACGAGCAGTACTTC. Translated, it gives CASSFSPGTSYEQYF.

V is TRBV30 and J is TRBJ2-7; tentative D call: TRBD2 (5 bases). Trimming cost V 0 bases and J 3 bases, with 18 bases left between them. Germline V CDR1 and CDR2: GTSNPN, SVGIG (reference sequence). CDR3 length: 16 residues. CDR3 sequence (DNA): TGTGCCTGGAGTGTACGGAGTACCCAGCGGCGCTACGAGCAGTACTTC. It specifies CAWSVRSTQRRYEQYF.

This clonotype has just a few counts. The chain combines TRBV5-6 with TRBJ1-2; TRBD1 matches at 7 bases. Trimming took 3 bases from V and 2 from J; bases not matched to a gene: 7. Germline V gene lookup returns CDR1 SGHDT and CDR2 YYEEEE. The CDR3 loop spans 15 amino acids. CDR3 region: CASSSNPTGNYGYTF. The CDR3, as DNA: TGTGCCAGCAGCTCAAACCCGACAGGGAACTATGGCTACACCTTC.

This clonotype was seen only a few times. The chain joins TRBV14 to TRBJ2-5; perhaps TRBD2 as D (6 bases). The CDR3 sequence is 16 residues long. Germline V gives CDR1 SGHDN, CDR2 FVKESK. The V gene lost 4 bases and the J gene lost 4 bases, with 19 bases spanning the gap. The DNA for the CDR3 is TGTGCCAGCAGCCTTATGGCGGGACCTCTAGGAGAGACCCAGTACTTC. It translates to CASSLMAGPLGETQYF.

Remarks on this clonotype: At one end, the junction sequence differs from germline, possibly due to a read error. Here the CDR3 reads CDSSGTGFYEQYF. DNA of the CDR3: TGTGACAGCAGTGGGACAGGGTTCTACGAGCAGTACTTC. This rearrangement joins TRBV2 to TRBJ2-7; 9 nucleotides align to TRBD1. The CDR3 totals 13 residues. Germline V gene sequence: CDR1 SNHLY, CDR2 FYNNEI.

Note on this clonotype: A clone one base away is much larger, so this may be a read error. As DNA, the CDR3 is TGTGCCAGCAGCCTCCTCGGGCGGGGGCCGGAGTACTTC. As protein: CASSLLGRGPEYF. This rearrangement joins TRBV6-2 or TRBV6-3 to TRBJ2-7; D is perhaps TRBD2 (7 bases). The CDR3 is 13 amino acids. V was clipped by 6 bases and J by 11 bases, with 20 bases between them. From germline, CDR1 is MNHEY and CDR2 SVGEGT.

Many counts were recorded for this clonotype. The rearrangement joins TRBV5-1 to TRBJ2-1; D uncertain. Deletions cut 4 bases from V and 0 bases from J, with 14 bases between. CDR1 and CDR2 from the germline V gene are SGHRS and YFSETQ. The CDR3 totals 16 residues. As DNA, the CDR3 is TGCGCCAGCAGCCAAGGACCACCTCGCTCCTACAATGAGCAGTTCTTC. It codes for CASSQGPPRSYNEQFF.

The chain uses TRBV3-1 and TRBJ1-1, with D unclear. The CDR3 consists of 13 residues. CDR1 LGHDT and CDR2 YNNKEL come from the germline V gene (reference sequence). Trimming took off 3 bases at V and 9 bases at J, with 14 bases between the two ends. For the CDR3, the DNA is TGTGCCAGCAGCCACTTAGAACAGTCTCAAGCTTTCTTT. It yields the protein CASSHLEQSQAFF.

This clonotype appeared a few times. This chain uses TRBV5-1 with TRBJ2-1; 7 bases are shared with TRBD2. Trimming removed 4 bases from V and 9 bases from J; junction bases left unmatched: 4. There are 12 residues in the CDR3. Germline CDR1 is SGHRS and CDR2 is YFSETQ. CDR3 amino acids: CASSVTSSEQFF. The CDR3 DNA is TGCGCCAGCAGCGTGACTAGCTCTGAGCAGTTCTTC. Together with reference TRBV5-1 and TRBJ2-1, the CDR3 gives the full variable domain: KAGVTQTPRYLIKTRGQQVTLSCSPISGHRSVSWYQQTPGQGLQFLFEYFSETQRNKGNFPGRFSGRQFSNSRSEMNVSTLELGDSALYLCASSVTSSEQFFGPGTRLTVL.

This clonotype came up many times. The chain is built from TRBV14 and TRBJ2-4; D may be TRBD1 (5 bases). The V and J ends lost 2 bases and 7 bases respectively, with 15 bases between them. Germline V gives CDR1 SGHDN, CDR2 FVKESK. CDR3 length: 15 residues. CDR3 sequence: CASSQQRGAYNIQYF. The CDR3 coding sequence is TGTGCCAGCAGCCAACAAAGGGGTGCCTACAACATTCAGTACTTC.

At least ten counts were recorded for this clonotype. The chain recombines TRBV6-1 with TRBJ1-1; D is possibly TRBD1 (6 bases). Trimming stripped 4 bases from V and 0 bases from J, with 9 bases between. The germline CDR1 and CDR2 sequences are MNHNS and SASEGT. The CDR3 is 14 residues long. The DNA of the CDR3 is TGTGCCAGCAGTGGACAGGCCATGAACACTGAAGCTTTCTTT. It translates to CASSGQAMNTEAFF.

At least ten counts were recorded for this clonotype. The genes are TRBV11-1 and TRBJ2-2; D not certain. Germline V CDR1 and CDR2: SGHAT, FQDESV (reference sequence). V lost 1 base, J lost 2 bases, and 23 bases lay in between. This CDR3 contains 20 residues. DNA of the CDR3: TGTGCCAGCAGCTTAGATTTAATGGTGCAGTCGCGCCAAAACACCGGGGAGCTGTTTTTT. This sequence encodes CASSLDLMVQSRQNTGELFF.

This clonotype was found many times. The V gene is TRBV6-5, the J gene TRBJ1-5, with D uncertain. CDR1 and CDR2 from the germline V gene are MNHEY and SVGAGI. This CDR3 has 15 residues. The germline V and J ends were trimmed by 4 bases and 3 bases, with 13 bases remaining between them. The CDR3 loop reads CASSLLGQINQPQHF. CDR3 coding DNA: TGTGCCAGCAGTTTACTCGGCCAGATCAATCAGCCCCAGCATTTT.

This clonotype was counted ten times or more. The rearrangement joins TRBV5-1 to TRBJ2-2; TRBD1 agrees at 8 bases. V was clipped by 4 bases and J by 1 base; unmatched bases: 6. Germline V CDR1 and CDR2: SGHRS, YFSETQ. The CDR3 contains 16 residues. CDR3 region: CASSTRGRLNTGELFF. CDR3 bases: TGCGCCAGCAGCACCAGGGGGCGATTGAACACCGGGGAGCTGTTTTTT. The full variable domain, rest sourced from reference TRBV5-1 and TRBJ2-2, is KAGVTQTPRYLIKTRGQQVTLSCSPISGHRSVSWYQQTPGQGLQFLFEYFSETQRNKGNFPGRFSGRQFSNSRSEMNVSTLELGDSALYLCASSTRGRLNTGELFFGEGSRLTVL.

The rearrangement uses TRBV18 and TRBJ1-6; 11 positions match TRBD1. Germline CDR1 is KGHSH and CDR2 is LQKENI. The junction had 1 base not matched to a gene; V was cut back by 2 bases and J by 7 bases. CDR3 length: 15 amino acids. CDR3 sequence: CASSPGDRGNSPLHF. CDR3 coding DNA: TGTGCCAGCTCACCAGGGGACAGGGGGAATTCACCCCTCCACTTT.

In the case of this clonotype: The junction differs from germline at one of its ends, possibly a read error. This sequence joins TRBV6-1 and TRBJ2-5; a possible D gene is TRBD1 (5 bases). Germline CDR1 reads MNHNS; CDR2 reads SASEGT. The CDR3 consists of 17 residues. This CDR3 is CTSSRRTSPRGQETQYF. CDR3 sequence (DNA): TGTACCAGCAGTCGGCGCACATCGCCTAGGGGCCAAGAGACCCAGTACTTC.

At least ten counts were recorded for this clonotype. This rearrangement joins TRBV24-1 to TRBJ2-1; D might be TRBD1 or TRBD2, each matching 5 bases. Trimming pared 9 bases from V and 3 bases from J, leaving 8 bases between. The CDR3 covers 12 residues. The germline CDR1 and CDR2 sequences are KGHDR and SFDVKD. CDR3 nucleotide sequence: TGTGCCACCGGGGGTCTCTACAATGAGCAGTTCTTC. Its protein product is CATGGLYNEQFF.

In this sample, this clonotype turned up a few times. V and J are TRBV20-1 and TRBJ2-1; no firm D call. The CDR3 consists of 11 residues. V was trimmed by 5 bases and J by 9 bases, leaving 11 bases between them. Germline V CDR1 and CDR2: DFQATT, SNEGSKA (reference sequence). CDR3 region: CSAALNSEQFF. The CDR3 region has the DNA TGCAGTGCTGCCCTTAATAGTGAGCAGTTCTTC.

The chain is built from TRBV4-1 and TRBJ1-4; unclear D gene. The V and J ends lost 2 bases and 6 bases respectively, with 16 bases between them. Germline CDR1 and CDR2: MGHRA and YSYEKL. The CDR3 totals 16 residues. CDR3 residues: CASSQNSGIRDEKLFF. The CDR3, as DNA: TGCGCCAGCAGCCAAAACTCCGGCATAAGAGATGAAAAACTGTTTTTT.

This sequence joins TRBV30 and TRBJ2-7; a possible D gene is TRBD2 (5 bases). CDR1 and CDR2 from the germline V gene are GTSNPN and SVGIG (reference sequence). V was cut by 6 bases and J by 5 bases, with 20 bases left in between. CDR3 length equals 14 residues. The CDR3 region is CACPRTSSLDEQYF. The CDR3 DNA reads as TGTGCCTGCCCCCGAACTAGTTCCTTGGACGAGCAGTACTTC.